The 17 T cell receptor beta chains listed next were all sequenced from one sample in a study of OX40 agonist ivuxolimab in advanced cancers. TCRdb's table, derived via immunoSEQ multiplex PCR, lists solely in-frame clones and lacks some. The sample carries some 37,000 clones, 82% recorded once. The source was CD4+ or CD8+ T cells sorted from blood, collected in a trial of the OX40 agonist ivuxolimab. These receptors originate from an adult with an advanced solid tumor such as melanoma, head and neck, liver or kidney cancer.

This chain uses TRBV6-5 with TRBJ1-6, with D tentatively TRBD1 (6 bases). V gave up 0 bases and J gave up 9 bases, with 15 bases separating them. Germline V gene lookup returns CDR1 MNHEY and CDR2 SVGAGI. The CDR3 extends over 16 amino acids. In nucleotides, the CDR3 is TGTGCCAGCAGTTACTCGCTTGGGGGCGCGAGTTCACCCCTCCACTTT. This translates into CASSYSLGGASSPLHF.

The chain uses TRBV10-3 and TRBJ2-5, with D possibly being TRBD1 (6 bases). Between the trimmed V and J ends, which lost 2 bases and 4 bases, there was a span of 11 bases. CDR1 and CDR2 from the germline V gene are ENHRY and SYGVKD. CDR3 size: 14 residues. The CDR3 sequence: CAISEADRPETQYF. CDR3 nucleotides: TGTGCCATCAGTGAGGCGGACAGACCAGAGACCCAGTACTTC.

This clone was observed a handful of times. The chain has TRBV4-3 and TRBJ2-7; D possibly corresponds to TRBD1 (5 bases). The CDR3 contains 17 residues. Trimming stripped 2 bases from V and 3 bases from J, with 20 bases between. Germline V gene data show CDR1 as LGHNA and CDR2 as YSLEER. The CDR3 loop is CASSQSGQGKSLYEQYF. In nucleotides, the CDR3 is TGCGCCAGCAGCCAAAGTGGCCAGGGTAAATCTCTCTACGAGCAGTACTTC.

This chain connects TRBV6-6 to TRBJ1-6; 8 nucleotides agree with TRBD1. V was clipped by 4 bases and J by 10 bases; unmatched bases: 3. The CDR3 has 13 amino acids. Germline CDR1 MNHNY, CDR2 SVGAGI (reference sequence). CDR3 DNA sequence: TGTGCCAGCAGTTGGACAGGGCGATCACCCCTCCACTTT. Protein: CASSWTGRSPLHF.

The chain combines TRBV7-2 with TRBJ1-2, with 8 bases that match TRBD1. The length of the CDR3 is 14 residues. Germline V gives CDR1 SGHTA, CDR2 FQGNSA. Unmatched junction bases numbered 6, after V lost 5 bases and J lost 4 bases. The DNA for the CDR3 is TGTGCCAGCAGCGCTCAGACAGGGGTCTATGGCTACACCTTC. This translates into CASSAQTGVYGYTF.

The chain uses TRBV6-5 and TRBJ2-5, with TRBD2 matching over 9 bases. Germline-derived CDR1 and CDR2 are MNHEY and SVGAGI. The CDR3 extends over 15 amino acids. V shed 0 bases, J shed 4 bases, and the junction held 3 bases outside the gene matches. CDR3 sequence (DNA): TGTGCCAGCAGTTACTCCCTAGCGGGGTTAGAGACCCAGTACTTC. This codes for CASSYSLAGLETQYF.

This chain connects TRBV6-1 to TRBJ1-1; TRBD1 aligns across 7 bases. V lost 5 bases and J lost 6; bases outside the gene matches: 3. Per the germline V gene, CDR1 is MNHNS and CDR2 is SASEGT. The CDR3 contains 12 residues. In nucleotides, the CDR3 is TGTGCCAGCAGTAACAGGGGCTCTGAAGCTTTCTTT. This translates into CASSNRGSEAFF.

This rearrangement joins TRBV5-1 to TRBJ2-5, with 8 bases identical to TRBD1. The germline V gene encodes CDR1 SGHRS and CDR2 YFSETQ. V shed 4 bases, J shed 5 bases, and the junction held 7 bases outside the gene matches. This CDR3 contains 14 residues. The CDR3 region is CASSLQGEEETQYF. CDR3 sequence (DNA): TGCGCCAGCAGCCTACAGGGGGAGGAGGAGACCCAGTACTTC.

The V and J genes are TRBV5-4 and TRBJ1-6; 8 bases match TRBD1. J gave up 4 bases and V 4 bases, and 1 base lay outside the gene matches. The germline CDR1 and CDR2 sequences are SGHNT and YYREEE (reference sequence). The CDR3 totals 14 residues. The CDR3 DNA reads TGTGCCAGCAGCGGACAGGGATATAATTCACCCCTCCACTTT. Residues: CASSGQGYNSPLHF.

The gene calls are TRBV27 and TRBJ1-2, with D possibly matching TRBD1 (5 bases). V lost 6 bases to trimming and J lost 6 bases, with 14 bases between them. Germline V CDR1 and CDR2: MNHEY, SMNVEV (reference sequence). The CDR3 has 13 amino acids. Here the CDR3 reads CASRRGGRDGYTF. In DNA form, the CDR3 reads TGTGCCAGCAGGAGGGGAGGGAGAGATGGCTACACCTTC.

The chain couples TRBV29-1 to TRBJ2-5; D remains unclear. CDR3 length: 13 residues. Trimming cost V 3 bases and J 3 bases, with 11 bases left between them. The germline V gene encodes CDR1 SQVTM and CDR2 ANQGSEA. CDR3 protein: CSVDLGKKETQYF. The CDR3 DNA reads TGCAGCGTTGATCTGGGGAAGAAAGAGACCCAGTACTTC.

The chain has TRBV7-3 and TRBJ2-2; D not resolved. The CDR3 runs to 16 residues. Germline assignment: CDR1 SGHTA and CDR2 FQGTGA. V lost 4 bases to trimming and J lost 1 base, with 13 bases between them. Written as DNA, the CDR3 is TGTGCCAGCAGCTATTATGGTCAGCTGAACACCGGGGAGCTGTTTTTT. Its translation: CASSYYGQLNTGELFF.

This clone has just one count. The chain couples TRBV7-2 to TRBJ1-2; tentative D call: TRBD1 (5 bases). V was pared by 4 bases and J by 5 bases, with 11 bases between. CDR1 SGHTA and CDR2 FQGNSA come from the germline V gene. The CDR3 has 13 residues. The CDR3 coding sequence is TGTGCCAGCAGCTCCGCCGGGACTTATGGCTACACCTTC. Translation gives CASSSAGTYGYTF.

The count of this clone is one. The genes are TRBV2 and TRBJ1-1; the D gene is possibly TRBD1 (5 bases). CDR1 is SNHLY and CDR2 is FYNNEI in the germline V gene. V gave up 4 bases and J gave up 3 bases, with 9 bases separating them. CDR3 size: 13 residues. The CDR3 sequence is CASSGGMYTEAFF. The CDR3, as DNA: TGTGCCAGCAGTGGGGGGATGTACACTGAAGCTTTCTTT.

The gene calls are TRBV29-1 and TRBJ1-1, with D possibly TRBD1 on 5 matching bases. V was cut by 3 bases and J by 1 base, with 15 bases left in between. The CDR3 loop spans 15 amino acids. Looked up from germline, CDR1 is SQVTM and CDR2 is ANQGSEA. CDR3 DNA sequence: TGCAGCGTTGATCGCCCCCCGGGGCCGAACACTGAAGCTTTCTTT. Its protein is CSVDRPPGPNTEAFF.

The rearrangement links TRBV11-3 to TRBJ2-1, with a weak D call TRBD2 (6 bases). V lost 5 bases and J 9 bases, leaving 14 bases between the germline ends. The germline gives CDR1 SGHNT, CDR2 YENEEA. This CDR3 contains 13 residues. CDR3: CASSQLARGEQFF. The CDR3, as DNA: TGTGCCAGCAGCCAACTAGCTCGGGGTGAGCAGTTCTTC.

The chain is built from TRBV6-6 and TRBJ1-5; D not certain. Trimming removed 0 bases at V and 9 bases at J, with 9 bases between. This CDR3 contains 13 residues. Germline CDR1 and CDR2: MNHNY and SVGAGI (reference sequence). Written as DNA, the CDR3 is TGTGCCAGCAGTTACTCGCCGGGATTGCCCCAGCATTTT. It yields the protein CASSYSPGLPQHF.